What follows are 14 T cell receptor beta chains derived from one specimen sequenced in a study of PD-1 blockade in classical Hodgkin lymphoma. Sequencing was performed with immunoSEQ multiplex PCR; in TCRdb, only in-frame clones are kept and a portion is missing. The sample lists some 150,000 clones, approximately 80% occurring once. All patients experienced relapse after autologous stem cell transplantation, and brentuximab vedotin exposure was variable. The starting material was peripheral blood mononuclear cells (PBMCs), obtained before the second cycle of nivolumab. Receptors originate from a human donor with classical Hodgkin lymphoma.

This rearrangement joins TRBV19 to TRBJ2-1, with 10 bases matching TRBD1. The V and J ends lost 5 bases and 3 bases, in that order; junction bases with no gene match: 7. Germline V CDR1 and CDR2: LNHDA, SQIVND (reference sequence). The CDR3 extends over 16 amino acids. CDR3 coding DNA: TGTGCCAGTAGTCCGCAGGACAGGGGGTTCTACAATGAGCAGTTCTTC. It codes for CASSPQDRGFYNEQFF.

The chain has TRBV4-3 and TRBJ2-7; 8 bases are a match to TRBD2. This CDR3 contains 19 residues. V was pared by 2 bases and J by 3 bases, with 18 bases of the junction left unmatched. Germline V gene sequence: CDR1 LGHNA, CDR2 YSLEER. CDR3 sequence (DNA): TGCGCCAGCAGCCAATCAGAGGGTGATAATAGCGGGACTTACTACGAGCAGTACTTC. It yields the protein CASSQSEGDNSGTYYEQYF.

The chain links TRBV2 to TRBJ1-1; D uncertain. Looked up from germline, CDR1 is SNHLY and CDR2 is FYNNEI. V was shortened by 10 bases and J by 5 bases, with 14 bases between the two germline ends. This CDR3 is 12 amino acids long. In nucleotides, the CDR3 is TGTGCCACCGTTTTGGTTTTGACTGAAGCTTTCTTT. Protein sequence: CATVLVLTEAFF.

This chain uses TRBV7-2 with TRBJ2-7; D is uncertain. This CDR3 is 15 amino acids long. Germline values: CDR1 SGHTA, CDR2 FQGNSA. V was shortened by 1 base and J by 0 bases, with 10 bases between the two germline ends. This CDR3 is CASSLDWGSSYEQYF. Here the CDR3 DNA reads TGTGCCAGCAGCTTAGATTGGGGTAGCTCCTACGAGCAGTACTTC. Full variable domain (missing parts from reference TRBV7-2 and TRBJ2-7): GAGVSQSPSNKVTEKGKDVELRCDPISGHTALYWYRQSLGQGLEFLIYFQGNSAPDKSGLPSDRFSAERTGGSVSTLTIQRTQQEDSAVYLCASSLDWGSSYEQYFGPGTRLTVT.

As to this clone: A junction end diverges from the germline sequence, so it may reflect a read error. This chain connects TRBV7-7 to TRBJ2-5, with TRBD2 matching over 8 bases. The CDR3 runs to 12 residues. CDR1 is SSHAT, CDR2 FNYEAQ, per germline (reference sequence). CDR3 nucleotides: TGTGCTAGCAGCCGGGAGGGAGGGACCCAGTACTTC. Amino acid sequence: CASSREGGTQYF.

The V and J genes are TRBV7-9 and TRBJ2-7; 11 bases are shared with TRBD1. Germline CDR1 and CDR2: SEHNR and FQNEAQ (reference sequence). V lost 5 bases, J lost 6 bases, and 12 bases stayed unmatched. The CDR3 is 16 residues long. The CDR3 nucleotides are TGTGCCAGCAGCCCCTTGGGCGGGACAGGGGGTGTCGAGCAGTACTTC. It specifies CASSPLGGTGGVEQYF.

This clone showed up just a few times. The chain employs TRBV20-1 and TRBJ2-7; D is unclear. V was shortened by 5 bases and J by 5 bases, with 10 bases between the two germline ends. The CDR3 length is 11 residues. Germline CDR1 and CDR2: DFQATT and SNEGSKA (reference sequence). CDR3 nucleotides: TGCAGTGCTGCGAGCGTCCACGAGCAGTACTTC. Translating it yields CSAASVHEQYF.

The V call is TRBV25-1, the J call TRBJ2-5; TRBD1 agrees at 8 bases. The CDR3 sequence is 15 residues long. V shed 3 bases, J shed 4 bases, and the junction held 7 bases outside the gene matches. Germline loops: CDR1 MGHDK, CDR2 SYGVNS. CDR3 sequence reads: CASSDDRGYRETQYF. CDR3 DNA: TGTGCCAGCAGTGATGACAGGGGATACCGAGAGACCCAGTACTTC.

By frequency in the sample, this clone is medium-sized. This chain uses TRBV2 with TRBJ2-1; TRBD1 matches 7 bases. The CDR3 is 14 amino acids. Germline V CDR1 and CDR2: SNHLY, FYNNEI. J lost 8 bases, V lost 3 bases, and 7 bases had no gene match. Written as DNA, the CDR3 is TGTGCCAGCAGTGATAACAGGGGTAGGGATGAGCAGTTCTTC. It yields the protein CASSDNRGRDEQFF.

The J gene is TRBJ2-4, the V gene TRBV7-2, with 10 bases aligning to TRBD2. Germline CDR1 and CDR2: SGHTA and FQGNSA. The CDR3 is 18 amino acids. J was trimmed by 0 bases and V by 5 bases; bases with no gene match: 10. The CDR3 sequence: CASSKPSGGPAAKNIQYF. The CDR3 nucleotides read TGTGCCAGCAGCAAACCTAGCGGGGGTCCGGCAGCCAAAAACATTCAGTACTTC.

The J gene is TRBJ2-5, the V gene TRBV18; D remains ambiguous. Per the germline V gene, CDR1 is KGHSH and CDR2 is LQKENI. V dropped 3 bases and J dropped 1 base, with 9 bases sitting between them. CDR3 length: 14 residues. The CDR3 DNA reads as TGTGCCAGCTCACCGCAAAACTTCCAAGAGACCCAGTACTTC. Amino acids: CASSPQNFQETQYF.

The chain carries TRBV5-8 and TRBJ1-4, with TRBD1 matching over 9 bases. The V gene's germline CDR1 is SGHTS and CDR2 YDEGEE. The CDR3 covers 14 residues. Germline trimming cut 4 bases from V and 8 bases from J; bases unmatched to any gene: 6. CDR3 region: CASSRDRVGEKLFF. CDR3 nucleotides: TGTGCCAGCAGCCGGGACAGGGTCGGGGAAAAACTGTTTTTT.

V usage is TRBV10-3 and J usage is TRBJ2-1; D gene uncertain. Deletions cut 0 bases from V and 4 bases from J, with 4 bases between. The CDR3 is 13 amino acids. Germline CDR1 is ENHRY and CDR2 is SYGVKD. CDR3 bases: TGTGCCATCAGTGAGTCGGAATACAATGAGCAGTTCTTC. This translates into CAISESEYNEQFF.

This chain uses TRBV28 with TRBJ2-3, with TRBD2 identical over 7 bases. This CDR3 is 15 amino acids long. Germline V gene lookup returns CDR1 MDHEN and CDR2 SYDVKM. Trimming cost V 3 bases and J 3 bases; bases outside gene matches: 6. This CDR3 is CASSFELASTDTQYF. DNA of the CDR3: TGTGCCAGCAGTTTCGAACTAGCGAGTACAGATACGCAGTATTTT. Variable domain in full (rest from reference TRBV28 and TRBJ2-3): DVKVTQSSRYLVKRTGEKVFLECVQDMDHENMFWYRQDPGLGLRLIYFSYDVKMKEKGDIPEGYSVSREKKERFSLILESASTNQTSMYLCASSFELASTDTQYFGPGTRLTVL.